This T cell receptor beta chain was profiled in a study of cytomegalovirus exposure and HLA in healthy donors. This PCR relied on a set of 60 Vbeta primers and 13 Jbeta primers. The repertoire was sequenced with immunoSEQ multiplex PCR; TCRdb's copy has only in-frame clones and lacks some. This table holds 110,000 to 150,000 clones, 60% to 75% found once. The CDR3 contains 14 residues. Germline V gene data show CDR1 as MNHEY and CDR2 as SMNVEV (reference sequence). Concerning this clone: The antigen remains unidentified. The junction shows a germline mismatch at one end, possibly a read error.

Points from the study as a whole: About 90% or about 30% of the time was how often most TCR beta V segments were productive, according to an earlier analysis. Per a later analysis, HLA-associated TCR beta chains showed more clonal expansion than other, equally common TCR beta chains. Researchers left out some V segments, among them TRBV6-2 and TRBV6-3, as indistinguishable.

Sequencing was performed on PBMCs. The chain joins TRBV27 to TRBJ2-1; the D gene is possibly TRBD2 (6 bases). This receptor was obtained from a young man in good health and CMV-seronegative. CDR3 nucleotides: TGTGCCAGCAGTTTGTGGGACTCCAACAATGAGCAGTTCTTC. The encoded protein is CASSLWDSNNEQFF.